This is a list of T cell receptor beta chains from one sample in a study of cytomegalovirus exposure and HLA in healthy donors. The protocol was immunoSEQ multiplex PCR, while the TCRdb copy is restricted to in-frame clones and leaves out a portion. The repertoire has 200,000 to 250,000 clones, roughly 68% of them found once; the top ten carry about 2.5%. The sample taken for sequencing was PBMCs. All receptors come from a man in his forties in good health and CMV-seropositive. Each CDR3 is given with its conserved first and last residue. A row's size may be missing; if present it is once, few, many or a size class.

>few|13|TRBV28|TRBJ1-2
CASSYGGDYGYTF
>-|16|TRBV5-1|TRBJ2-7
CASSLVSRGIAYEQYF
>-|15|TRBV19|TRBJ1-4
CASSMVDRLNEKLFF
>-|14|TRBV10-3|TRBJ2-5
CAIRTDRGGETQYF
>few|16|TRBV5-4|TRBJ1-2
CASSQAPTGVSYGYTF
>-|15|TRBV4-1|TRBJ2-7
CASSQIADRVHEQYF
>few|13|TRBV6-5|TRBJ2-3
CASSQRGTDTQYF
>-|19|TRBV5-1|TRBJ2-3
CASSLWGTSGESSTDTQYF
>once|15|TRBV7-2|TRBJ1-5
CASSAGGASNQPQHF
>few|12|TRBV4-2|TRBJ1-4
CASSQGERKLFF
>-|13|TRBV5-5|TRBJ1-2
CASSLVQDYGYTF
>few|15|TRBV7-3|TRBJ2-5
CASSLGQTNQETQYF
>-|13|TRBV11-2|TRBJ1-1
CASSFQGNTEAFF
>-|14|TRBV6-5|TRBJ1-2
CASRTSGTVYGYTF
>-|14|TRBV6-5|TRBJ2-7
CASSPGRGVDEQYF
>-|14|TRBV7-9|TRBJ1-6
CASSYEGELAPLHF
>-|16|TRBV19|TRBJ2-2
CASSMDRRGNTGELFF